This section outlines one T cell receptor (beta chain) sequence together with its context. The source of the sample is a study of shared clonotypes between healthy human individuals. Trimming removed 0 bases at V and 1 base at J, with 8 bases between. Germline V gene sequence: CDR1 SGHRS, CDR2 YFSETQ. This CDR3 spans 15 amino acids. Naive CD8 cells, CD45RO-negative and positively selected for CCR7, excluded terminally differentiated effector memory CD45RA+ cells. Only in-frame clones appear in the TCRdb table, and some are missing; sequencing was by immunoSEQ multiplex PCR. Of fewer than 1 million clones listed, about 96% are singletons.

This TCR was recovered from a man in his thirties or forties in good health. Sequenced: naive CD8+ T cells sorted from blood. The V and J genes are TRBV5-1 and TRBJ1-5; D uncertain. The CDR3 DNA reads as TGCGCCAGCAGCTTGGAGCCGGCAAGCAATCAGCCCCAGCATTTT. This encodes CASSLEPASNQPQHF.